Following are 19 T cell receptor beta chains from one sample sequenced in a study of shared clonotypes between healthy human individuals. The repertoire was sequenced with immunoSEQ multiplex PCR; TCRdb's copy has only in-frame clones and lacks some. This sample has hundreds of thousands of clones; about 96% occur once, and the top ten carry 0.11%. Naive CD8 populations comprised CD45RO-negative cells positively selected for CCR7, excluding terminally differentiated effector memory CD45RA+ cells. The sequencing sample was made of naive CD8+ T cells sorted from blood. The receptors were sampled from a woman in her twenties or thirties in good health.

The CDR3 nucleotides are TGTGCCAGCAGTCCTCCGGGACTAGCGGGAGCGAACTACAATGAGCAGTTCTTC. Amino acids: CASSPPGLAGANYNEQFF. The J gene is TRBJ2-1, the V gene TRBV27, with TRBD2 identical over 14 bases. This CDR3 contains 18 residues. The ends lost 5 bases at V and 3 bases at J; junction bases unmatched: 9. Per the germline V gene, CDR1 is MNHEY and CDR2 is SMNVEV (reference sequence).

This clone was seen a single time. The chain joins TRBV30 to TRBJ2-3, with D possibly matching TRBD2 (5 bases). Germline CDR1 GTSNPN, CDR2 SVGIG (reference sequence). V was shortened by 1 base and J by 6 bases, with 11 bases between the two germline ends. This CDR3 is 13 amino acids long. The CDR3 nucleotides are TGTGCCTGGAGTGCTAGCTCGTGGGATACGCAGTATTTT. It codes for CAWSASSWDTQYF.

The gene calls are TRBV28 and TRBJ1-5, with 8 bases aligning to TRBD1. The ends lost 6 bases at V and 8 bases at J; junction bases unmatched: 9. Germline CDR1 reads MDHEN; CDR2 reads SYDVKM. This CDR3 comprises 14 residues. DNA for the CDR3: TGTGCCAGCAGCTGGTCAGGGGGCGCGGAGCCCCAGCATTTT. As protein: CASSWSGGAEPQHF.

V and J are TRBV6-1 and TRBJ2-7; no firm D call. CDR1 is MNHNS, CDR2 SASEGT, per germline. V shed 6 bases and J shed 0 bases, with 15 bases lying between them. The CDR3 has 15 amino acids. In nucleotides, the CDR3 is TGTGCCAGCAGCCCCGGAGACTTAAGCTCCTACGAGCAGTACTTC. It translates to CASSPGDLSSYEQYF.

The V and J genes are TRBV7-2 and TRBJ1-2; the D is unclear. CDR1 SGHTA and CDR2 FQGNSA come from the germline V gene. Trimming stripped 7 bases from V and 2 bases from J, with 14 bases between. This CDR3 is built from 14 residues. This chain's CDR3 is CASTLTGSNYGYTF. CDR3 nucleotide sequence: TGTGCCAGCACGTTAACCGGGTCAAACTATGGCTACACCTTC.

This clone was seen once. The V gene is TRBV10-2, the J gene TRBJ2-7, with 11 bases matching TRBD1. From germline, CDR1 is WSHSY and CDR2 SAAADI. V gave up 0 bases and J gave up 4 bases; unmatched junction bases: 5. CDR3 size: 16 residues. CDR3: CASSESRTGGGYEQYF. The CDR3 nucleotides are TGCGCCAGCAGTGAGTCCCGGACAGGGGGCGGGTACGAGCAGTACTTC.

V and J are TRBV5-4 and TRBJ1-4, with a weak D call TRBD1 (5 bases). V lost 0 bases, J lost 4 bases, and 7 bases lay in between. Germline V gene data show CDR1 as SGHNT and CDR2 as YYREEE (reference sequence). This CDR3 comprises 14 residues. The CDR3 is CASSLGQHNEKLFF. CDR3 coding DNA: TGTGCCAGCAGCTTGGGACAGCATAATGAAAAACTGTTTTTT.

This chain joins TRBV15 and TRBJ2-7; no clear D gene. Germline CDR1 and CDR2: LNHNV and YYDKDF (reference sequence). V dropped 0 bases and J dropped 2 bases, with 11 bases sitting between them. The CDR3 loop spans 15 amino acids. In DNA, the CDR3 is TGTGCCACCAGCAGAGATGGCGGTACAGCCTACGAGCAGTACTTC. Protein sequence: CATSRDGGTAYEQYF.

The chain combines TRBV27 with TRBJ2-7; 9 bases match TRBD1. Germline trimming cut 8 bases from V and 5 bases from J; bases unmatched to any gene: 7. This CDR3 comprises 13 residues. Germline lookup yields CDR1 MNHEY and CDR2 SMNVEV (reference sequence). Written as DNA, the CDR3 is TGTGCCAGCGGCGACAGGGGGATGGACGAGCAGTACTTC. Amino acids: CASGDRGMDEQYF.

V is TRBV29-1 and J is TRBJ2-3; 7 bases are a match to TRBD1. The germline gives CDR1 SQVTM, CDR2 ANQGSEA. The CDR3 spans 15 residues. With 8 bases clipped from V and 4 bases from J, the junction kept 15 bases outside the gene matches. The CDR3 DNA follows: TGCAGCACAAAAGGGACAGCATCGGGCGCAGATACGCAGTATTTT. It specifies CSTKGTASGADTQYF.

In its sample, this clone was seen once. The chain carries TRBV27 and TRBJ2-1; D is undetermined. There are 16 residues in the CDR3. CDR1 and CDR2 (germline): MNHEY, SMNVEV (reference sequence). V lost 0 bases to trimming and J lost 4 bases, with 13 bases between them. Written as DNA, the CDR3 is TGTGCCAGCAGTTTATCTGGTGAAGTGCCGTACAATGAGCAGTTCTTC. Amino acid sequence: CASSLSGEVPYNEQFF.

This clone was detected only once. The rearrangement uses TRBV6-5 and TRBJ2-7, with D maybe TRBD2 (5 bases). Trimming left V 2 bases short and J 3 bases short, with 11 bases between. The germline V gene encodes CDR1 MNHEY and CDR2 SVGAGI. This CDR3 comprises 14 residues. CDR3 protein: CASSYDYGSYEQYF. CDR3 in DNA: TGTGCCAGCAGTTACGACTACGGCAGCTACGAGCAGTACTTC.

V gene TRBV11-2 combines with J gene TRBJ2-1; tentatively, D is TRBD1 (5 bases). The ends were cut back, 5 bases at V and 5 bases at J, with 16 bases in the middle. Per germline, CDR1 SGHAT and CDR2 FQNNGV. This CDR3 contains 15 residues. Written as DNA, the CDR3 is TGTGCCAGCAGCCTTACAGGTCTAAGTAACAATGAGCAGTTCTTC. Its protein product is CASSLTGLSNNEQFF.

V is TRBV30 and J is TRBJ2-7; TRBD2 matches at 7 bases. Germline lookup yields CDR1 GTSNPN and CDR2 SVGIG (reference sequence). J gave up 1 base and V 3 bases, and 6 bases lay outside the gene matches. The CDR3 runs to 14 residues. DNA for the CDR3: TGTGCCTGGAGAGCGGGACTATCATCCTACGAGCAGTACTTC. Its translation: CAWRAGLSSYEQYF.

The chain employs TRBV2 and TRBJ2-7; 13 positions agree with TRBD2. The CDR3 loop spans 14 amino acids. Trimming took 7 bases from V and 3 from J; bases not matched to a gene: 3. Germline V gene lookup returns CDR1 SNHLY and CDR2 FYNNEI. The CDR3 DNA reads as TGTGCCAGCACCGGACTAGCGGGAGACTACGAGCAGTACTTC. Translation: CASTGLAGDYEQYF.

The gene calls are TRBV5-4 and TRBJ2-7; 9 nucleotides align to TRBD2. The germline CDR1 and CDR2 sequences are SGHNT and YYREEE (reference sequence). This CDR3 has 15 residues. V trimming: 0 bases; J trimming: 5 bases; junction bases outside the gene matches: 6. The CDR3 sequence: CASSLVAGESDEQYF. In DNA, the CDR3 is TGTGCCAGCAGCTTGGTAGCGGGAGAATCTGACGAGCAGTACTTC.

The genes are TRBV11-2 and TRBJ1-1; D unresolved. The CDR3 has 14 amino acids. Per the germline V gene, CDR1 is SGHAT and CDR2 is FQNNGV. V was cut by 1 base and J by 4 bases, with 10 bases left in between. CDR3 DNA sequence: TGTGCCAGCAGCTTAGTTGTCTTCGGCACTGAAGCTTTCTTT. This sequence encodes CASSLVVFGTEAFF.

This sequence joins TRBV28 and TRBJ2-5; no firm D call. The CDR3 spans 13 residues. Germline V gene lookup returns CDR1 MDHEN and CDR2 SYDVKM. V shed 2 bases and J shed 5 bases, with 9 bases lying between them. As DNA, the CDR3 is TGTGCCAGCAGTTTAATAGAGAAGGAGACCCAGTACTTC. Encoded protein: CASSLIEKETQYF.

The DNA for the CDR3 is TGTGCCAGTAGTATTTACCGACAGGGAACTAAGTTCTTC. Its protein is CASSIYRQGTKFF. J is TRBJ2-1 and V is TRBV19; TRBD1 matches 7 bases. This CDR3 contains 13 residues. Germline V lookup: CDR1 LNHDA, CDR2 SQIVND (reference sequence). With 3 bases clipped from V and 14 bases from J, the junction kept 10 bases outside the gene matches.